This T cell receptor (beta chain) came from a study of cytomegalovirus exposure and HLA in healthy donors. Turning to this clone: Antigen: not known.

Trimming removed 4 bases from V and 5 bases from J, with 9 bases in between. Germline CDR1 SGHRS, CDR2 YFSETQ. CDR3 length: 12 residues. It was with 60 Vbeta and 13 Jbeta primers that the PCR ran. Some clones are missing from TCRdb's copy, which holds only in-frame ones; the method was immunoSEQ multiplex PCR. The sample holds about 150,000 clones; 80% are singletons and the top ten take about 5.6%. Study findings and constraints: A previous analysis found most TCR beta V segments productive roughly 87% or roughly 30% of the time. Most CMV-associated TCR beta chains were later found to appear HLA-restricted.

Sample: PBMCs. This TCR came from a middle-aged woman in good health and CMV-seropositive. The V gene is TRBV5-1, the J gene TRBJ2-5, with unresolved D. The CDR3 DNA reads TGCGCCAGCAGCCACTCCATGGAGACCCAGTACTTC. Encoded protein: CASSHSMETQYF.